These 5 T cell receptor beta chains originate from one sample sequenced in a study of blood T cells in healthy people across ages. A J-beta primer mix and a sample-barcoded 5' primer were used in a second PCR of roughly 7 to 12 cycles. TCRdb re-analysed the 5' RACE reads in MiXCR, keeping a single row per CDR3 protein. The data show a few hundred thousand distinct CDR3 sequences, over 45% seen once. Specimen: blood. These receptors all stem from a man between 60 and 75 years old in good health.

V and J are TRBV12-3 or TRBV12-4 and TRBJ2-1, with D possibly TRBD2 on 5 matching bases. Trimming left V 2 bases short and J 5 bases short, with 19 bases between. The CDR3 is 17 residues long. The chain's CDR3 is CASSLFGGGLSNNEQFF. CDR3 DNA sequence: TGTGCCAGCAGTTTATTTGGTGGCGGGCTGTCTAACAATGAGCAGTTCTTC.

The V call is TRBV11-1, the J call TRBJ1-4; D perhaps matches TRBD1 (6 bases). The CDR3 consists of 14 residues. Germline values: CDR1 SGHAT, CDR2 FQDESV (reference sequence). Trimming stripped 5 bases from V and 7 bases from J, with 14 bases between. The CDR3 sequence is CASSHNRAGEKLFF. CDR3 DNA sequence: TGTGCCAGCAGCCATAACAGGGCGGGTGAAAAACTGTTTTTT.

The chain joins TRBV5-1 to TRBJ2-3, with 8 bases identical to TRBD1. The CDR3 runs to 14 residues. Germline-derived CDR1 and CDR2 are SGHRS and YFSETQ. J was trimmed by 4 bases and V by 6 bases; bases with no gene match: 7. CDR3 region: CASKPRQGPDTQYF. The CDR3 DNA reads as TGCGCCAGCAAACCCCGACAGGGGCCAGATACGCAGTATTTT.

The sample holds many counts of this clonotype. The chain joins TRBV29-1 to TRBJ2-5; tentatively, D is TRBD1 or TRBD2 (5 bases each). The length of the CDR3 is 13 residues. Germline CDR1 reads SQVTM; CDR2 reads ANQGSEA. V was trimmed by 4 bases and J by 5 bases, leaving 14 bases between them. In DNA form, the CDR3 reads TGCAGCGTTGCCATGGGAGAGGGGGAGACCCAGTACTTC. Amino acid sequence: CSVAMGEGETQYF.

In its sample, this clonotype was seen many times. This rearrangement joins TRBV11-1 to TRBJ2-3; D is unclear. Germline CDR1 SGHAT, CDR2 FQDESV (reference sequence). There are 14 residues in the CDR3. V was trimmed by 1 base and J by 2 bases, leaving 7 bases between them. Here the CDR3 DNA reads TGTGCCAGCAGCTTAGGTCCGCACACAGATACGCAGTATTTT. Protein sequence: CASSLGPHTDTQYF.